The 30 T cell receptor beta chains listed next were all sequenced from one sample in a study of shared clonotypes between healthy human individuals. Repertoires were generated with immunoSEQ multiplex PCR, while TCRdb's copy carries only in-frame clones and drops some. The repertoire includes around 450,000 clones, roughly 80% of them detected once, and approximately 13% sits in the top ten. Source material: PBMCs. Receptors originate from a woman aged 40 to 50 in good health. Some clones in this sample may be carry-over from other donors' samples.

A word on this clone: Different DNA sequences within this sample yield the same CDR3. The V and J genes are TRBV11-2 and TRBJ2-3; 8 positions agree with TRBD1. Germline CDR1 reads SGHAT; CDR2 reads FQNNGV. The CDR3 length is 14 residues. V lost 3 bases and J lost 3; bases outside the gene matches: 2. For the CDR3, the DNA is TGTGCCAGCAGCTTGGACAGGGCGACAGATACGCAGTATTTT. Its protein product is CASSLDRATDTQYF.

The J gene is TRBJ1-2, the V gene TRBV6-6, with D unclear. This CDR3 contains 13 residues. V gave up 0 bases and J gave up 0 bases, with 2 bases separating them. Germline V gene data show CDR1 as MNHNY and CDR2 as SVGAGI (reference sequence). CDR3 region: CASSYSSNYGYTF. The DNA of the CDR3 is TGTGCCAGCAGTTACTCATCTAACTATGGCTACACCTTC.

In the case of this clone: Within the sample, other DNA sequences also encode this same CDR3. V gene TRBV6-4 combines with J gene TRBJ2-1; D is uncertain. Trimming removed 0 bases from V and 1 base from J, with 7 bases in between. This CDR3 has 15 amino acids. CDR1 is MRHNA and CDR2 is SNTAGT in the germline V gene. Here the CDR3 reads CASSDSGTSYNEQFF. In DNA form, the CDR3 reads TGTGCCAGCAGTGACTCTGGCACTTCCTACAATGAGCAGTTCTTC.

This clone has just one count. V is TRBV6-1 and J is TRBJ1-2, with 8 bases identical to TRBD1. J lost 7 bases, V lost 3 bases, and 4 bases had no gene match. CDR3 size: 13 residues. Germline lookup yields CDR1 MNHNS and CDR2 SASEGT. CDR3 residues: CASSEQGARGYTF. CDR3 DNA sequence: TGTGCCAGCAGTGAGCAGGGGGCGCGTGGCTACACCTTC.

With respect to this clone: This specimen includes other DNA sequences encoding the same CDR3. The rearrangement links TRBV30 to TRBJ1-2; no clear D. The germline V gene has CDR1 GTSNPN and CDR2 SVGIG (reference sequence). The CDR3 runs to 13 residues. Trimming cost V 0 bases and J 2 bases, with 7 bases left between them. The CDR3 DNA sequence: TGTGCCTGGAGTGTCGGGCAGAACTATGGCTACACCTTC. Its translation: CAWSVGQNYGYTF.

This clone turned up a few times. This chain connects TRBV7-9 to TRBJ1-1; the D gene is possibly TRBD1 (5 bases). This CDR3 comprises 14 residues. V was clipped by 5 bases and J by 0 bases, with 10 bases between them. The germline V gene has CDR1 SEHNR and CDR2 FQNEAQ (reference sequence). The CDR3 bases are TGTGCCAGCAGCCGGGGACGGATGAACACTGAAGCTTTCTTT. Amino acids: CASSRGRMNTEAFF.

This clone counts as medium-sized. At the DNA level, this CDR3 is encoded by other sequences in the same sample as well. V usage is TRBV27 and J usage is TRBJ1-2, with 7 bases matching TRBD1. V dropped 0 bases and J dropped 4; count of bases not matched to a gene: 5. Germline CDR1 reads MNHEY; CDR2 reads SMNVEV (reference sequence). This CDR3 spans 15 amino acids. DNA of the CDR3: TGTGCCAGCAGTTTATCGCAGGGGGTGGGCTATGGCTACACCTTC. It yields the protein CASSLSQGVGYGYTF.

This chain connects TRBV9 to TRBJ2-2; D unresolved. This CDR3 has 15 residues. The germline V gene has CDR1 SGDLS and CDR2 YYNGEE. The V end lost 4 bases, the J end lost 1 base, and 11 bases lay between the germline ends. CDR3 in DNA: TGTGCCAGCAGCATAACTCCTGGGAACACCGGGGAGCTGTTTTTT. It translates to CASSITPGNTGELFF.

The chain carries TRBV5-1 and TRBJ1-1, with D unclear. V lost 4 bases, J lost 7 bases, and 14 bases lay in between. CDR1 is SGHRS and CDR2 is YFSETQ in the germline V gene. The CDR3 sequence is 13 residues long. The CDR3 DNA reads as TGCGCCAGCAGCCCGGGCCCGACTGGTGAAGCTTTCTTT. Residues: CASSPGPTGEAFF.

The rearrangement uses TRBV19 and TRBJ2-7; possibly TRBD1 for D (6 bases). Trimming pared 7 bases from V and 2 bases from J, leaving 12 bases between. The germline V gene encodes CDR1 LNHDA and CDR2 SQIVND (reference sequence). The CDR3 is 13 residues long. The CDR3 sequence: CASKPGATYEQYF. Here the CDR3 DNA reads TGTGCCAGTAAACCAGGGGCAACCTACGAGCAGTACTTC. The whole variable domain, filled in from reference TRBV19 and TRBJ2-7, reads DGGITQSPKYLFRKEGQNVTLSCEQNLNHDAMYWYRQDPGQGLRLIYYSQIVNDFQKGDIAEGYSVSREKKESFPLTVTSAQKNPTAFYLCASKPGATYEQYFGPGTRLTVT.

V and J are TRBV27 and TRBJ2-1; 9 nucleotides align to TRBD2. Trimming at V came to 2 bases and at J to 8 bases, leaving 4 bases not matched to a gene. The germline V gene has CDR1 MNHEY and CDR2 SMNVEV (reference sequence). The CDR3 spans 14 residues. For the CDR3, the DNA is TGTGCCAGCAGTTTAGTTCTAGCGGGATATGAGCAGTTCTTC. Residues: CASSLVLAGYEQFF.

The chain is built from TRBV11-2 and TRBJ2-1, with 12 positions matching TRBD2. Germline V lookup: CDR1 SGHAT, CDR2 FQNNGV. The CDR3 runs 17 residues. V lost 5 bases to trimming and J lost 1 base; unmatched junction nucleotides: 6. CDR3 nucleotides: TGTGCCAGCAGCCTTAAGGGACTAGCGGGTTCCTACAATGAGCAGTTCTTC. As protein: CASSLKGLAGSYNEQFF. The full variable domain, in which reference TRBV11-2 and TRBJ2-1 provide the parts outside the CDR3, is EAGVAQSPRYKIIEKRQSVAFWCNPISGHATLYWYQQILGQGPKLLIQFQNNGVVDDSQLPKDRFSAERLKGVDSTLKIQPAKLEDSAVYLCASSLKGLAGSYNEQFFGPGTRLTVL.

The chain uses TRBV15 and TRBJ1-3; D might be TRBD1 (5 bases). The ends were cut back, 1 base at V and 0 bases at J, with 13 bases in the middle. The CDR3 is made up of 17 amino acids. Germline assignment: CDR1 LNHNV and CDR2 YYDKDF (reference sequence). The CDR3 here is CATSRAGRGSSGNTIYF. The CDR3 DNA reads TGTGCCACCAGCAGAGCAGGGCGCGGGAGCTCTGGAAACACCATATATTTT.

The V and J genes are TRBV5-6 and TRBJ2-3; 9 nucleotides line up with TRBD2. Germline values: CDR1 SGHDT, CDR2 YYEEEE. With V trimmed by 4 bases and J by 1 base, 4 bases remained unmatched. The CDR3 loop spans 15 amino acids. CDR3 coding DNA: TGTGCCAGCAGCGTGACTAGCGGAGGCACAGATACGCAGTATTTT. Protein product: CASSVTSGGTDTQYF. Full variable domain (outside the CDR3, taken from reference TRBV5-6 and TRBJ2-3): DAGVTQSPTHLIKTRGQQVTLRCSPKSGHDTVSWYQQALGQGPQFIFQYYEEEERQRGNFPDRFSGHQFPNYSSELNVNALLLGDSALYLCASSVTSGGTDTQYFGPGTRLTVL.

The chain combines TRBV5-1 with TRBJ2-7; D is ambiguous. V was shortened by 4 bases and J by 3 bases, with 14 bases between the two germline ends. Germline V CDR1 and CDR2: SGHRS, YFSETQ. The CDR3 spans 14 residues. The CDR3 sequence is CASSPVGLDYEQYF. In DNA, the CDR3 is TGCGCCAGCAGCCCCGTGGGCCTAGACTACGAGCAGTACTTC.

Turning to this clone: A much bigger clone sits one base away, suggesting this may be a read error. The chain carries TRBV25-1 and TRBJ1-2; TRBD1 might be the D (6 bases). Trimming left V 4 bases short and J 8 bases short, with 14 bases between. This CDR3 region has 13 residues. Germline CDR1 reads MGHDK; CDR2 reads SYGVNS. The CDR3 region is CASSGYGGGGYTF. In nucleotides, the CDR3 is TGTGCCAGCAGTGGATATGGGGGCGGAGGCTACACCTTC.

This chain joins TRBV2 and TRBJ1-5; D is unresolved. CDR3 length: 15 amino acids. CDR1 and CDR2 (germline): SNHLY, FYNNEI. Trimming removed 5 bases at V and 3 bases at J, with 14 bases between. CDR3 sequence (DNA): TGTGCCAGCAGTATTACTCAACAGTCCAATCAGCCCCAGCATTTT. Protein sequence: CASSITQQSNQPQHF.

A single count supports this clone. V gene TRBV30 combines with J gene TRBJ1-2; D unresolved. The V end lost 2 bases, the J end lost 8 bases, and 9 bases lay between the germline ends. This CDR3 has 11 amino acids. CDR1 and CDR2 (germline): GTSNPN, SVGIG (reference sequence). CDR3 sequence: CAWSLAGGYTF. The CDR3 DNA is TGTGCCTGGAGTCTTGCTGGGGGCTACACCTTC.

The rearrangement joins TRBV7-2 to TRBJ2-1; D might be TRBD2 (5 bases). CDR1 and CDR2 (germline): SGHTA, FQGNSA. V lost 5 bases to trimming and J lost 4 bases, with 18 bases between them. The CDR3 is made up of 16 amino acids. The CDR3 DNA reads as TGTGCCAGCAGCCTCCCGATGGGGAGAGCGTACAATGAGCAGTTCTTC. It translates to CASSLPMGRAYNEQFF.

The rearrangement links TRBV12-5 to TRBJ2-1; 8 nucleotides match TRBD1. The CDR3 is made up of 15 amino acids. V trimming: 1 base; J trimming: 5 bases; junction bases outside the gene matches: 4. The germline V gene encodes CDR1 LGHNT and CDR2 FRNRAP. CDR3: CASGLAGTGDNEQFF. CDR3 nucleotides: TGTGCTAGTGGTTTGGCAGGGACAGGAGACAATGAGCAGTTCTTC. Together with reference TRBV12-5 and TRBJ2-1, the CDR3 gives the full variable domain: DARVTQTPRHKVTEMGQEVTMRCQPILGHNTVFWYRQTMMQGLELLAYFRNRAPLDDSGMPKDRFSAEMPDATLATLKIQPSEPRDSAVYFCASGLAGTGDNEQFFGPGTRLTVL.

The chain is built from TRBV5-1 and TRBJ2-1, with D unclear. The length of the CDR3 is 17 residues. Germline V CDR1 and CDR2: SGHRS, YFSETQ. V lost 0 bases and J 9 bases, leaving 22 bases between the germline ends. The CDR3 reads CASSLAGQAPLSGEQFF. CDR3 DNA: TGCGCCAGCAGCTTGGCCGGTCAGGCTCCCCTATCGGGTGAGCAGTTCTTC.

A few counts support this clone. The chain couples TRBV5-6 to TRBJ1-2, with a weak D call TRBD1 (5 bases). The CDR3 is 12 residues long. The germline V gene encodes CDR1 SGHDT and CDR2 YYEEEE. V gave up 3 bases and J gave up 4 bases, with 7 bases separating them. The CDR3 region has the DNA TGTGCCAGCAGCTCAGACAGCTATGGCTACACCTTC. This encodes CASSSDSYGYTF.

The genes are TRBV19 and TRBJ2-3, with a weak D call TRBD2 (6 bases). CDR3 length: 15 residues. Germline V lookup: CDR1 LNHDA, CDR2 SQIVND (reference sequence). V lost 5 bases and J 2 bases, leaving 14 bases between the germline ends. CDR3 sequence (DNA): TGTGCCAGTAGTTTGGGGGGACTGATCACAGATACGCAGTATTTT. This codes for CASSLGGLITDTQYF.

Remarks on this clone: Possible read error: a much larger clone is one base away. Different DNA sequences within this sample yield the same CDR3. The chain combines TRBV30 with TRBJ2-2, with TRBD2 as a possible D gene (6 bases). The CDR3 covers 15 residues. Germline V lookup: CDR1 GTSNPN, CDR2 SVGIG (reference sequence). The CDR3 region has the DNA TGTGCCTGGAGTGGCAGCTCGCGGGATACCGGGGAGTTGTTTTTT. Protein: CAWSGSSRDTGELFF.

The chain uses TRBV21-1 and TRBJ1-1; the D segment call TRBD1 is taken from the table without a DNA check. TRBV21-1 is labeled a pseudogene. The CDR3 length is 17 residues. The CDR3 nucleotides read TGTGCCAGCAGCAAAGGGGAGACAGGGACAATGAACACTGAAGCTTTCTTT. Translating gives CASSKGETGTMNTEAFF.

This chain links TRBV5-1 with TRBJ2-2; D is perhaps TRBD1 or TRBD2 (7 bases each). V lost 4 bases, J lost 5 bases, and 15 bases lay in between. The CDR3 is 15 residues long. Germline CDR1 is SGHRS and CDR2 is YFSETQ. CDR3 protein: CASSPGEGATGELFF. Written as DNA, the CDR3 is TGCGCCAGCAGCCCCGGGGAGGGGGCGACCGGGGAGCTGTTTTTT.

This chain uses TRBV4-1 with TRBJ2-1; the D gene could be TRBD1 or TRBD2 (5 bases each). From germline, CDR1 is MGHRA and CDR2 YSYEKL. V shed 0 bases and J shed 0 bases, with 12 bases lying between them. This CDR3 comprises 17 residues. The CDR3 region is CASSQEPGDLSYNEQFF. For the CDR3, the DNA is TGCGCCAGCAGCCAAGAGCCTGGGGACCTCTCCTACAATGAGCAGTTCTTC.

CDR3 nucleotide sequence: TGCAGCGTCCTTGGGGGTAAATCGGGCAATGAGCAGTTCTTC. Translating gives CSVLGGKSGNEQFF. This chain joins TRBV29-1 and TRBJ2-1; the D call may be TRBD1 or TRBD2 (5 bases each). The germline CDR1 and CDR2 sequences are SQVTM and ANQGSEA. The CDR3 is 14 amino acids. V was clipped by 6 bases and J by 6 bases, with 18 bases between them.

This clone was recorded only once. The V and J genes are TRBV9 and TRBJ2-1; TRBD2 matches 11 bases. J was trimmed by 15 bases and V by 3 bases; bases with no gene match: 11. Germline V gene sequence: CDR1 SGDLS, CDR2 YYNGEE. The CDR3 loop spans 14 amino acids. The CDR3 loop is CASSAGLADFLPFF. Here the CDR3 DNA reads TGTGCCAGCAGCGCGGGACTAGCGGATTTCCTTCCGTTCTTC.

The chain carries TRBV6-1 and TRBJ2-1, with TRBD2 as a possible D gene (6 bases). V dropped 6 bases and J dropped 8 bases, with 17 bases sitting between them. Germline V gene data show CDR1 as MNHNS and CDR2 as SASEGT. The CDR3 totals 14 residues. In DNA, the CDR3 is TGTGCCAGCAGGGTTAGCGGCGTACGCGATGAGCAGTTCTTC. This sequence encodes CASRVSGVRDEQFF.